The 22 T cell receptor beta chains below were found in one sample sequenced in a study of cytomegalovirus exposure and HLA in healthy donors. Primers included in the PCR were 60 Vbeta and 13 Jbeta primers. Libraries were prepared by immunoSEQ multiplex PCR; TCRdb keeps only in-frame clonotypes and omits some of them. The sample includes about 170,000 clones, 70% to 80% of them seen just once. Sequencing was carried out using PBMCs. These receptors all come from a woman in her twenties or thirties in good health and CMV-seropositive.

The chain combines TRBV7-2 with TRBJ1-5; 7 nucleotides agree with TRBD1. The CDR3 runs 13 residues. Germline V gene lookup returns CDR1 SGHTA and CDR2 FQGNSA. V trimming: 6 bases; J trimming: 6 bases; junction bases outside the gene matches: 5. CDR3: CASSQSGGQPQHF. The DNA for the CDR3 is TGTGCCAGCAGTCAATCAGGGGGTCAGCCCCAGCATTTT. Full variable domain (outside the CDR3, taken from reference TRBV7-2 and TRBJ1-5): GAGVSQSPSNKVTEKGKDVELRCDPISGHTALYWYRQSLGQGLEFLIYFQGNSAPDKSGLPSDRFSAERTGGSVSTLTIQRTQQEDSAVYLCASSQSGGQPQHFGDGTRLSIL.

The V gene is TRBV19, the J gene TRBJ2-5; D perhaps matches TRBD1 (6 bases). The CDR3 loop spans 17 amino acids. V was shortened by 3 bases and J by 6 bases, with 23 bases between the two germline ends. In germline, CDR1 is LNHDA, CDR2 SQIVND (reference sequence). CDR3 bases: TGTGCCAGTAGTATCGGGCCCTGGACAGCCCAGGGACAGACCCAGTACTTC. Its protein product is CASSIGPWTAQGQTQYF.

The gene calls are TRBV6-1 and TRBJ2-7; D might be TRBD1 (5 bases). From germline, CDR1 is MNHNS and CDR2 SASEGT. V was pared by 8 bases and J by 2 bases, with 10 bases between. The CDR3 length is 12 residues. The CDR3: CASQTGAYEQYF. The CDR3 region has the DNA TGTGCCAGCCAAACAGGAGCCTACGAGCAGTACTTC.

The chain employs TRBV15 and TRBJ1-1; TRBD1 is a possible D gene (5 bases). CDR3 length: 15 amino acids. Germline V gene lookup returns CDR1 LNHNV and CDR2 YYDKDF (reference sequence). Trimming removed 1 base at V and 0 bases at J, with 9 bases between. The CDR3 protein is CATSRAGRLNTEAFF. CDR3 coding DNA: TGTGCCACCAGCAGAGCAGGGAGGCTGAACACTGAAGCTTTCTTT.

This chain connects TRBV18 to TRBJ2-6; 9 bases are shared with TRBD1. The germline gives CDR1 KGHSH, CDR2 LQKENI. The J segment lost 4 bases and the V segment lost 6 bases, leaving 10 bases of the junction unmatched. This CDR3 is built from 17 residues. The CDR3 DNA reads TGTGCCAGCTCCCCGGGACAGGGAAGGTCCGGGGCCAACGTCCTGACTTTC. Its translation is CASSPGQGRSGANVLTF.

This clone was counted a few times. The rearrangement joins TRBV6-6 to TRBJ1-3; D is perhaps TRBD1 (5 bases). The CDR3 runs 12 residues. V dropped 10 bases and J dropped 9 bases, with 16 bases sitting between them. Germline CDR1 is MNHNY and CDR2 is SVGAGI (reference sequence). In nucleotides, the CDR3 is TGTGCCACTTCTAAGGGGATATCCACCATATATTTT. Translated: CATSKGISTIYF.

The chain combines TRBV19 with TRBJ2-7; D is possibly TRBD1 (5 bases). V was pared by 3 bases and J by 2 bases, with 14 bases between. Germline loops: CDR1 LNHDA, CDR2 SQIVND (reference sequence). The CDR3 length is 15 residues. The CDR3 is CASSIVIDSPYEQYF. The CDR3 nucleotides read TGTGCCAGTAGTATTGTTATTGACAGCCCCTACGAGCAGTACTTC.

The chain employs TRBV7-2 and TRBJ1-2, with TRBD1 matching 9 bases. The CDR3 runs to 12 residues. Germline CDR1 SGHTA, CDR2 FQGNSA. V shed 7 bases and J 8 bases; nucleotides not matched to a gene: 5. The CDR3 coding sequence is TGTGCCAGCAACGGACAGGGGATCGGCTACACCTTC. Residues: CASNGQGIGYTF.

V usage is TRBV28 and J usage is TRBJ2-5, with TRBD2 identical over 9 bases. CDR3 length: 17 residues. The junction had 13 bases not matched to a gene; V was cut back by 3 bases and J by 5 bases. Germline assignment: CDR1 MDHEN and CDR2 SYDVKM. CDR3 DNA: TGTGCCAGCAGTTTTGACGGGACTAGCAAATTTCTGGAGACCCAGTACTTC. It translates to CASSFDGTSKFLETQYF.

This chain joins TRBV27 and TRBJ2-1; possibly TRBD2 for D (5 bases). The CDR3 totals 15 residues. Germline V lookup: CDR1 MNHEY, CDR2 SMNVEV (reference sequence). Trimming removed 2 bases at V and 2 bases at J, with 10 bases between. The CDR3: CASSLRGFTYNEQFF. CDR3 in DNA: TGTGCCAGCAGTTTAAGAGGGTTCACCTACAATGAGCAGTTCTTC.

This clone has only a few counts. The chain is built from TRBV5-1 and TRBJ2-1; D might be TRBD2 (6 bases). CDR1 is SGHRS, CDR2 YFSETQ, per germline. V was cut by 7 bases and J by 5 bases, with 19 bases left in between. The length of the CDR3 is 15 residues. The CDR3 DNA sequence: TGCGCCAGCCAAAATGTAGCGGACTACCACAATGAGCAGTTCTTC. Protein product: CASQNVADYHNEQFF.

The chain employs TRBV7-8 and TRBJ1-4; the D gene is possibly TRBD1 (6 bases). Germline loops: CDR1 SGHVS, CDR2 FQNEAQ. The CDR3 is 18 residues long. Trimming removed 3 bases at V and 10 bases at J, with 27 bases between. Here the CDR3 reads CASSLRRRTELSVGKLFF. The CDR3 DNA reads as TGTGCCAGCAGCTTGAGACGTAGGACAGAACTATCTGTGGGAAAACTGTTTTTT.

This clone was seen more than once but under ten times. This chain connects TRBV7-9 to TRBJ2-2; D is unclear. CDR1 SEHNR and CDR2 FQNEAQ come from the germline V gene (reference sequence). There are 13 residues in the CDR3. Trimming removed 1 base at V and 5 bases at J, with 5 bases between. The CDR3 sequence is CASSLGGTGELFF. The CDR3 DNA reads TGTGCCAGCAGCTTAGGAGGAACCGGGGAGCTGTTTTTT.

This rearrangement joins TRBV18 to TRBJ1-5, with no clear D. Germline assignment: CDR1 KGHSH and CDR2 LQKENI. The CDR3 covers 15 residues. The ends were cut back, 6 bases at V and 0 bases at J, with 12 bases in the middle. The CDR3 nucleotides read TGTGCCAGCTCCCCGGCTAGTAATAGCAATCAGCCCCAGCATTTT. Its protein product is CASSPASNSNQPQHF. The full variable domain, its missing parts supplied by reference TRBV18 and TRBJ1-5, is NAGVMQNPRHLVRRRGQEARLRCSPMKGHSHVYWYRQLPEEGLKFMVYLQKENIIDESGMPKERFSAEFPKEGPSILRIQQVVRGDSAAYFCASSPASNSNQPQHFGDGTRLSIL.

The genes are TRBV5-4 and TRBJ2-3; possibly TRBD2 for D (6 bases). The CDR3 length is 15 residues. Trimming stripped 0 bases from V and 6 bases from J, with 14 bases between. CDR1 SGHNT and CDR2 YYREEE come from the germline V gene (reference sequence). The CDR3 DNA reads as TGTGCCAGCAGCTTGGTCGGAGGGAGTCCGGATACGCAGTATTTT. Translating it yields CASSLVGGSPDTQYF.

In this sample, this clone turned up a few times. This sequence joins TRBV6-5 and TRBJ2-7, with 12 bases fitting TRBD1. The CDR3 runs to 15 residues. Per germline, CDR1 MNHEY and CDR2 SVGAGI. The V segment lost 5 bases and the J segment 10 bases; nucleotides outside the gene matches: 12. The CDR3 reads CASSKNSGTGGQQYF. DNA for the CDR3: TGTGCCAGCAGTAAGAATTCCGGGACAGGGGGCCAACAGTACTTC.

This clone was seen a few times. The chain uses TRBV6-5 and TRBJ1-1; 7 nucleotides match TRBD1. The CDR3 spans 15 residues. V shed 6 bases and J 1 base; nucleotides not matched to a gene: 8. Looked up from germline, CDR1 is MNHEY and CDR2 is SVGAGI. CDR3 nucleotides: TGTGCCAGCAGGCGGGACAGCCAGAAGAACACTGAAGCTTTCTTT. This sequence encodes CASRRDSQKNTEAFF.

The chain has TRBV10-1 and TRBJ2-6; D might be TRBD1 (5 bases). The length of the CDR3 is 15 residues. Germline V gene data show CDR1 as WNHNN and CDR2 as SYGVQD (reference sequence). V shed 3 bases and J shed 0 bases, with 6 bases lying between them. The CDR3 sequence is CASSDDSSGANVLTF. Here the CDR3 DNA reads TGCGCCAGCAGTGACGACAGCTCTGGGGCCAACGTCCTGACTTTC.

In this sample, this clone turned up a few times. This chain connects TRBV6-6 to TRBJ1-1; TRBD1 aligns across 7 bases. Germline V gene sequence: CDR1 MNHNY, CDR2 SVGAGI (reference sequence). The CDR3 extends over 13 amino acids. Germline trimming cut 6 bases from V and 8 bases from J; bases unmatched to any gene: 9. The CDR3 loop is CASSPGQWAEAFF. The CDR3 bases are TGTGCCAGCAGCCCGGGACAGTGGGCAGAAGCTTTCTTT.

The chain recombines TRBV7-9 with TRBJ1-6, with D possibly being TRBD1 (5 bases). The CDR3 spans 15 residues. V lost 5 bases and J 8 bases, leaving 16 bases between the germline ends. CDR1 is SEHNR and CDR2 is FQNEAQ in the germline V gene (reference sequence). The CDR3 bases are TGTGCCAGCAGCGTCTTCAGGGTCGCGGATTCACCCCTCCACTTT. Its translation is CASSVFRVADSPLHF. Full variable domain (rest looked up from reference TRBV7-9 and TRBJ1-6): DTGVSQNPRHKITKRGQNVTFRCDPISEHNRLYWYRQTLGQGPEFLTYFQNEAQLEKSRLLSDRFSAERPKGSFSTLEIQRTEQGDSAMYLCASSVFRVADSPLHFGNGTRLTVT.

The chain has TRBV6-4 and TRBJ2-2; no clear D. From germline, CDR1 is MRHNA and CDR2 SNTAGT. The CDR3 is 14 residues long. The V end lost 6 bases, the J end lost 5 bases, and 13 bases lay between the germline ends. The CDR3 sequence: CASSRLAQTGELFF. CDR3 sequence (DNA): TGTGCCAGCAGCCGACTCGCCCAGACCGGGGAGCTGTTTTTT.

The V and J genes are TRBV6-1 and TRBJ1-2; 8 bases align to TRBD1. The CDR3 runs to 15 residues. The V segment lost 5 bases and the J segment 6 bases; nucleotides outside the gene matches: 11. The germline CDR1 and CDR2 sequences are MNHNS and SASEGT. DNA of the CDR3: TGTGCCAGCAGTCAGGGGGCGGCTTCCTTCGATGGCTACACCTTC. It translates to CASSQGAASFDGYTF.